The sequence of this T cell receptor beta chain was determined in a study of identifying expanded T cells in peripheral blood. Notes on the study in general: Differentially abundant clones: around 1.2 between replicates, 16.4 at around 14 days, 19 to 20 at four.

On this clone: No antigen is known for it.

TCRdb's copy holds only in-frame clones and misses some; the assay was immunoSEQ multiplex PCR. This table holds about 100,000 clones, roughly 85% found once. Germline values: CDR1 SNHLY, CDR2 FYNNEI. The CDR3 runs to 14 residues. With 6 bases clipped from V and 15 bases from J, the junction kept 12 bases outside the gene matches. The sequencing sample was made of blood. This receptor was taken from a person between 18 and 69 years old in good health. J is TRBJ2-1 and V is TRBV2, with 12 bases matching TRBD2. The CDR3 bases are TGTGCCAGCAGGGGGACGACTAGCGGGGGCCCCTCGTTCTTC. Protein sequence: CASRGTTSGGPSFF.